This note documents a single T cell receptor beta chain sequence. Per germline, CDR1 MNHEY and CDR2 SVGEGT. This CDR3 has 15 residues. Trimming took 0 bases from V and 1 from J; bases not matched to a gene: 2. These data originate in a study of blood T cell repertoires in COVID-19. Repertoires were generated with immunoSEQ multiplex PCR, while TCRdb's copy carries only in-frame clones and drops some. The sample holds 150,000 or so clones, roughly nine tenths seen once. The TCR originated in a woman between 35 and 50 years old who had been exposed to COVID-19. This chain uses TRBV6-2 or TRBV6-3 with TRBJ1-1, with TRBD1 matching 7 bases. The sample was PBMCs or T cells enriched from blood (not recorded which). Here the CDR3 DNA reads TGTGCCAGCAGTTACTCTCCAGGGGGGAACACTGAAGCTTTCTTT. Protein sequence: CASSYSPGGNTEAFF.